These T cell receptor beta chains were read from a single sample in a study of regulatory dendritic cells for organ transplantation. TCRdb's copy holds only in-frame clones and misses some; the assay was immunoSEQ multiplex PCR. Of some 29,000 clones in the sample, about three quarters were seen once. Sequenced: memory CD4+ T cells from blood. The receptors shown here come from a human donor in good health. The CDR3 runs from the conserved cysteine through the conserved F or W. The D gene is left open where the match is weak. Clone size is not always given. Where it is, it says once, few, many or a class for expanded clones.

clone_size,v_call,d_call,j_call,cdr3_nt,cdr3_aa
NA,TRBV7-3,NA,TRBJ2-2,TGTGCCAGCAGCCAGATCGGACAGCTTAACACCGGGGAGCTGTTTTTT,CASSQIGQLNTGELFF
NA,TRBV29-1,NA,TRBJ2-5,TGCAGCGTTCTAGGGGCAGGGGAGACCCAGTACTTC,CSVLGAGETQYF
NA,TRBV5-4,NA,TRBJ2-3,TGTGCCAGCAGCTTGGCCCCCAATGCAGATACGCAGTATTTT,CASSLAPNADTQYF
once,TRBV14,NA,TRBJ2-5,TGTGCCAGCAGCTTCTTAGGGGGTGAGACCCAGTACTTC,CASSFLGGETQYF
NA,TRBV9,NA,TRBJ2-7,TGTGCCAGCAGCGTACAAATGGTGGGCCCAGCTCCTATTTGTCAGTACTTC,CASSVQMVGPAPICQYF
NA,TRBV30,NA,TRBJ2-6,TGTGCCTGGGAAGTGAGCATGCGAAACGTCCTGACTTTC,CAWEVSMRNVLTF
NA,TRBV19,TRBD1,TRBJ1-5,TGTGCCAGTAGTATAGGGGACAGGGTGAATCAGCCCCAGCATTTT,CASSIGDRVNQPQHF
NA,TRBV11-2,TRBD1,TRBJ2-3,TGTGCCAGCAGCTTAGAGAGACAGGGGGTTACGCAGTATTTT,CASSLERQGVTQYF
few,TRBV7-6,TRBD2,TRBJ2-5,TGTGCCAGCAGCTTCGGGAGGTCTAAAGGGGAGACCCAGTACTTC,CASSFGRSKGETQYF
NA,TRBV7-2,TRBD2,TRBJ2-5,TGTGCCAGCAGCTTAGTGACTAGCGGGAGGGCCCCCCCCCAGGACTTC,CASSLVTSGRAPPQDF
NA,TRBV5-1,NA,TRBJ2-2,TGCGCCAGCAGCTTGGCTGGGCATGGGAACACCGGGGAGCTGTTTTTT,CASSLAGHGNTGELFF
NA,TRBV10-3,NA,TRBJ1-6,TGTGCCATCAGCGACAGGTCGCGTCGGGAGTCACCCCTCCACTTT,CAISDRSRRESPLHF
NA,TRBV7-3,TRBD2,TRBJ2-3,TGTGCCAGCAGCTTAACTGGTCTAGCGGGGACCACAGATACGCAGTATTTT,CASSLTGLAGTTDTQYF
once,TRBV5-1,TRBD1,TRBJ2-5,TGCGCCAGCAGCTTCGGACAGGGGTTGGAGACCCAGTACTTC,CASSFGQGLETQYF
NA,TRBV7-3,NA,TRBJ2-1,TGTGCCAGCAGCTACGGCCAGTATGGGGAGCAGTTCTTC,CASSYGQYGEQFF
NA,TRBV6-1,NA,TRBJ2-3,TGTGCCAGCAGTGATTTTATCTCTAGCACAGATACGCAGTATTTT,CASSDFISSTDTQYF
NA,TRBV10-3,NA,TRBJ1-4,TGTGCCACCAAGGCAGACACTAATGAAAAACTGTTTTTT,CATKADTNEKLFF
NA,TRBV4-3,TRBD1,TRBJ2-3,TGCGCCAGCAGCTGGGACAGGGGGCTGGATACGCAGTATTTT,CASSWDRGLDTQYF
NA,TRBV15,NA,TRBJ2-1,TGTGCCACCAGCAGCAGGGGCTATGAGCAGTTCTTC,CATSSRGYEQFF
NA,TRBV5-1,NA,TRBJ2-2,TGCGCCAGCAGCTTGGCGGGAACGAACACCGGGGAGCTGTTTTTT,CASSLAGTNTGELFF
NA,TRBV21-1,NA,TRBJ2-5,TGTGCCAGCAGCAAAGCAAAGGGGGATGGTGAGACCCAGTACTTC,CASSKAKGDGETQYF
NA,TRBV7-2,NA,TRBJ2-5,TGTGCCAGCAGCTCCCATGCCCAGCGGACCCAGTACTTC,CASSSHAQRTQYF
NA,TRBV5-8,NA,TRBJ1-5,TGTGCCAGCCAGGAAGACCGATCATATCAGCCCCAGCATTTT,CASQEDRSYQPQHF
NA,TRBV7-6,NA,TRBJ2-5,TGTGCCAGCAGCTCCTCAAAAGAGACCCAGTACTTC,CASSSSKETQYF
NA,TRBV14,NA,TRBJ1-1,TGTGCCAGCAGCCAAGATTGGCAGTCTGAAGCTTTCTTT,CASSQDWQSEAFF
NA,TRBV6-1,NA,TRBJ2-3,TGTGCCAGCAGCGGACGCAGCCCAGATACGCAGTATTTT,CASSGRSPDTQYF
NA,TRBV5-8,NA,TRBJ2-3,TGTGCCAGCTCTAGGGGGGGAATCACTAGCACAGATACGCAGTATTTT,CASSRGGITSTDTQYF
NA,TRBV5-4,TRBD1,TRBJ2-2,TGTGCCAGCAGCTTGTACAGGGGAACCGGGGAGCTGTTTTTT,CASSLYRGTGELFF
once,TRBV28,TRBD1,TRBJ1-3,TGTGCCAGCAGTCCCCCGATCGGACAGGGTGGAAACACCATATATTTT,CASSPPIGQGGNTIYF
NA,TRBV15,NA,TRBJ2-1,TGTGCCACCAGCAGAGACGTCTTTAACAATGAGCAGTTCTTC,CATSRDVFNNEQFF
NA,TRBV7-2,TRBD2,TRBJ2-3,TGTGCCAGCAGCTTAGGCGGGGGGAATACGCAGTATTTT,CASSLGGGNTQYF
NA,TRBV5-6,NA,TRBJ2-7,TGTGCCAGCAGCTTGGCCCCCAGGGAGCAGTACTTC,CASSLAPREQYF
NA,TRBV4-1,NA,TRBJ2-3,TGCGCCAGCAGCCAAGATCTTACAGTTCGGACAGATACGCAGTATTTT,CASSQDLTVRTDTQYF
NA,TRBV5-1,NA,TRBJ1-3,TGCGCCAGCAGCGGGGGGGACACTTACTCTGGAAACACCATATATTTT,CASSGGDTYSGNTIYF
few,TRBV4-1,TRBD1,TRBJ1-1,TGCGCCAGCAGCCGGGACAGGTTTATGCGTGGGGCTTTCTTT,CASSRDRFMRGAFF
NA,TRBV4-3,NA,TRBJ2-1,TGCGCCAGCACGGGGGCCGATGAGCAGTTCTTC,CASTGADEQFF
few,TRBV6-1,NA,TRBJ1-2,TGTGCCAGCAGTGACAGGGGCTATGGCTACACCTTC,CASSDRGYGYTF
NA,TRBV7-2,NA,TRBJ2-5,TGTGCCAGCAGCTTAGGGTGGGGCCTACGAGAGACCCAGTACTTC,CASSLGWGLRETQYF
NA,TRBV25-1,NA,TRBJ2-2,TGTGCCAGCAGTGCCCCTCCAAAGGAGGCGCGGACCGGGGAGCTGTTTTTT,CASSAPPKEARTGELFF
few,TRBV13,TRBD2,TRBJ2-7,TGTGCCAGCAGTTTGACTAGCGGGACTCCCTACGAGCAGTACTTC,CASSLTSGTPYEQYF
NA,TRBV30,NA,TRBJ1-3,TGTGCCTGGAGACCGAGCTCTGGAAACACCATATATTTT,CAWRPSSGNTIYF
NA,TRBV4-2,NA,TRBJ2-1,TGTGCCAGCAGCCAAGATACCGACTCCTACAATGAGCAGTTCTTC,CASSQDTDSYNEQFF
once,TRBV7-3,TRBD2,TRBJ2-3,TGTGCCAGCAGCTTACTAGCGGGGGGGCCGAGAGATACGCAGTATTTT,CASSLLAGGPRDTQYF
NA,TRBV4-2,TRBD1,TRBJ1-2,TGTGCCAGCAGCCAAGAATACGGACAGGGGGCCGATGGCTACACCTTC,CASSQEYGQGADGYTF
once,TRBV5-1,TRBD1,TRBJ1-4,TGCGCCAGCAGCCCCGGGACAGGGAGCGAAAAACTGTTTTTT,CASSPGTGSEKLFF
few,TRBV29-1,TRBD1,TRBJ1-6,TGCAGCGTAGGGACAGGGGGGGATTCACCCCTCCACTTT,CSVGTGGDSPLHF
NA,TRBV13,NA,TRBJ1-1,TGTGCCAGCAGCTTAAGAGGGGGTCGGACTGAAGCTTTCTTT,CASSLRGGRTEAFF
NA,TRBV4-3,TRBD1,TRBJ1-6,TGCGCCAGCAGCCCCCAGGGGGATAATTCACCCCTCCACTTT,CASSPQGDNSPLHF
NA,TRBV7-3,TRBD2,TRBJ2-1,TGTGCCAGCAGCTCACCGGGACTAACCTACAATGAGCAGTTCTTC,CASSSPGLTYNEQFF
NA,TRBV29-1,TRBD1,TRBJ2-7,TGCAGCGTTGACGGACAGGTCCCTGGCGAGCAGTACTTC,CSVDGQVPGEQYF
NA,TRBV6-1,TRBD1,TRBJ2-7,TGTGCCAGCAGTGACGGACAGGGCCCCTACGAGCAGTACTTC,CASSDGQGPYEQYF
NA,TRBV4-3,TRBD1,TRBJ1-4,TGCGCCAGCAGCCGGGACAGGCTTAATGAAAAACTGTTTTTT,CASSRDRLNEKLFF
NA,TRBV21-1,NA,TRBJ2-7,TGTGCCAGCAGCCCGGGAGGACGGGATACCTACGAGCAGTACTTC,CASSPGGRDTYEQYF